This TCR beta chain was identified during a study of blood T cell repertoires in COVID-19. Study overall: Samples representing acute and convalescent COVID-19 were sourced from the United States, Italy and Spain. Sample material is recorded as cDNA or gDNA derived from T cells, B-cell-depleted T cells, or PBMCs.

Per the original data handling: Reference gene primer amplification gave nucleated cell count estimates. Produced via immunoSEQ multiplex PCR; TCRdb's table is partial and in-frame only. V and J calls plus clone size are reproduced from that table; the DNA served to infer D and trimming. This sample has 150,000 to 160,000 clones; nearly 80% occur once, and the top ten carry under 2%. The source of this sequence is a man aged 80 or over with acute or convalescent COVID-19. The sequenced sample consisted of peripheral blood.

Written as DNA, the CDR3 is TGTGCCAGCAGCTTACCTAGCGGGGGGACGACAGATACGCAGTATTTT. As protein: CASSLPSGGTTDTQYF. The V and J genes are TRBV11-1 and TRBJ2-3; 11 bases agree with TRBD2. The junction had 4 bases not matched to a gene; V was cut back by 2 bases and J by 3 bases. CDR3 size: 16 residues. The germline V gene has CDR1 SGHAT and CDR2 FQDESV (reference sequence).